The next 21 T cell receptor beta chains were all read from a single sample in a study of shared clonotypes between healthy human individuals. Terminally differentiated effector memory CD45RA+ cells were excluded by CCR7 positive selection of CD45RO-negative cells. Sequencing used immunoSEQ multiplex PCR; TCRdb keeps in-frame clones, though not all of them. The sample shows about 820,000 clones, 80% to 95% of them seen only once. What was sequenced was naive CD8+ T cells sorted from blood. The receptors come from a man younger than 40 in good health.

The CDR3 is CASSFQGSSGNTIYF. CDR3 nucleotide sequence: TGTGCCAGCAGCTTTCAGGGGTCTTCTGGAAACACCATATATTTT. This chain links TRBV13 with TRBJ1-3; the D gene is possibly TRBD1 (6 bases). This CDR3 comprises 15 residues. Germline CDR1 PRHDT, CDR2 FYEKMQ (reference sequence). The germline V and J ends were trimmed by 3 bases and 1 base, with 10 bases remaining between them. Drawing the rest from reference TRBV13 and TRBJ1-3, the complete variable domain is AAGVIQSPRHLIKEKRETATLKCYPIPRHDTVYWYQQGPGQDPQFLISFYEKMQSDKGSIPDRFSAQQFSDYHSELNMSSLELGDSALYFCASSFQGSSGNTIYFGEGSWLTVV.

This rearrangement joins TRBV11-2 to TRBJ2-5; no clear D. The CDR3 covers 14 residues. Germline lookup yields CDR1 SGHAT and CDR2 FQNNGV. V shed 0 bases and J shed 2 bases, with 7 bases lying between them. The CDR3 DNA reads as TGTGCCAGCAGCTTAGAAAGAGAACAAGAGACCCAGTACTTC. This encodes CASSLEREQETQYF.

The chain joins TRBV14 to TRBJ2-2, with TRBD2 matching 7 bases. In germline, CDR1 is SGHDN, CDR2 FVKESK. After removal of 0 bases from V and 6 bases from J, the junction contained 4 bases not matched to a gene. CDR3 length: 15 amino acids. In DNA form, the CDR3 reads TGTGCCAGCAGCCAAGATCAGGCGGGAGCCGGGGAGCTGTTTTTT. Amino acids: CASSQDQAGAGELFF.

This sequence joins TRBV19 and TRBJ2-7; the match to TRBD2 covers 11 bases. V lost 5 bases to trimming and J lost 4 bases; unmatched junction nucleotides: 22. This CDR3 has 20 amino acids. Germline V gene sequence: CDR1 LNHDA, CDR2 SQIVND (reference sequence). CDR3 DNA sequence: TGTGCCAGTAGTTTCTCTTCCGGGACTAGCGGCCGGGGGAACAGGTACGAGCAGTACTTC. Its translation is CASSFSSGTSGRGNRYEQYF.

The chain carries TRBV9 and TRBJ2-7; D uncertain. CDR3 length: 14 residues. Germline V CDR1 and CDR2: SGDLS, YYNGEE. Trimming shortened V by 0 bases and J by 3 bases, and 10 bases separated the two germline ends. CDR3 loop: CASSVGQEYYEQYF. The CDR3 region has the DNA TGTGCCAGCAGCGTAGGGCAGGAATACTACGAGCAGTACTTC. Using reference TRBV9 and TRBJ2-7 for the parts outside the CDR3, the full variable domain is DSGVTQTPKHLITATGQRVTLRCSPRSGDLSVYWYQQSLDQGLQFLIQYYNGEERAKGNILERFSAQQFPDLHSELNLSSLELGDSALYFCASSVGQEYYEQYFGPGTRLTVT.

The chain combines TRBV13 with TRBJ2-1; D uncertain. V was shortened by 5 bases and J by 7 bases, with 15 bases between the two germline ends. The CDR3 is 14 residues long. The V gene's germline CDR1 is PRHDT and CDR2 FYEKMQ (reference sequence). The CDR3 DNA reads TGTGCCAGCAGCCCGCGCCTATCTCTTAATGAGCAGTTCTTC. This gives the protein CASSPRLSLNEQFF.

The rearrangement uses TRBV27 and TRBJ2-7; 7 positions agree with TRBD1. The CDR3 sequence is 14 residues long. From germline, CDR1 is MNHEY and CDR2 SMNVEV (reference sequence). V lost 5 bases to trimming and J lost 7 bases; unmatched junction nucleotides: 11. The CDR3 DNA is TGTGCCAGCAGTCCGGGACAGCGGTTTAGGGAGCAGTACTTC. Its protein is CASSPGQRFREQYF.

The V gene is TRBV27, the J gene TRBJ1-2; 12 positions agree with TRBD1. The germline CDR1 and CDR2 sequences are MNHEY and SMNVEV (reference sequence). This CDR3 region has 15 residues. Unmatched junction bases numbered 3, after V lost 3 bases and J lost 4 bases. DNA for the CDR3: TGTGCCAGCAGTTTTGGGACAGGGGGCTTCTATGGCTACACCTTC. Translation: CASSFGTGGFYGYTF.

The rearrangement joins TRBV10-2 to TRBJ1-5; D gene uncertain. Germline V CDR1 and CDR2: WSHSY, SAAADI. V lost 3 bases, J lost 9 bases, and 12 bases lay in between. This CDR3 spans 13 amino acids. CDR3 amino acids: CASSDSGSRPQHF. The CDR3 coding sequence is TGCGCCAGCAGTGATAGTGGGAGTCGGCCCCAGCATTTT.

CDR3 residues: CASSLTGTSREQYF. CDR3 coding DNA: TGCGCCAGCAGCTTAACCGGGACTAGTCGCGAGCAGTACTTC. The chain combines TRBV5-1 with TRBJ2-7, with 8 positions matching TRBD2. This CDR3 contains 14 residues. Germline assignment: CDR1 SGHRS and CDR2 YFSETQ. Trimming at V came to 2 bases and at J to 6 bases, leaving 7 bases not matched to a gene.

The chain is built from TRBV2 and TRBJ1-5, with TRBD1 matching 8 bases. Per the germline V gene, CDR1 is SNHLY and CDR2 is FYNNEI. The CDR3 extends over 14 amino acids. V trimming: 10 bases; J trimming: 4 bases; junction bases outside the gene matches: 9. CDR3 sequence reads: CATRTGLGNQPQHF. The CDR3 nucleotides read TGTGCCACCAGGACAGGGCTAGGAAATCAGCCCCAGCATTTT.

The chain is built from TRBV5-6 and TRBJ2-1; D is ambiguous. The V and J ends lost 2 bases and 8 bases respectively, with 17 bases between them. Germline loops: CDR1 SGHDT, CDR2 YYEEEE. The CDR3 is 15 residues long. CDR3 DNA: TGTGCCAGCAGCTTAGTGGCTCCGGTGGACGATGAGCAGTTCTTC. This gives the protein CASSLVAPVDDEQFF.

This chain uses TRBV27 with TRBJ2-1; no definite D call. This CDR3 is 14 amino acids long. Looked up from germline, CDR1 is MNHEY and CDR2 is SMNVEV (reference sequence). Trimming shortened V by 3 bases and J by 7 bases, and 13 bases separated the two germline ends. This chain's CDR3 is CASSFGPAVNEQFF. CDR3 nucleotides: TGTGCCAGCAGTTTTGGACCCGCTGTAAATGAGCAGTTCTTC.

The genes are TRBV11-2 and TRBJ1-2, with TRBD1 identical over 7 bases. The V segment lost 1 base and the J segment 3 bases; nucleotides outside the gene matches: 8. CDR1 and CDR2 from the germline V gene are SGHAT and FQNNGV. The CDR3 is 16 residues long. As DNA, the CDR3 is TGTGCCAGCAGCTTAGTCCGGGACAGAACATACTATGGCTACACCTTC. Its protein is CASSLVRDRTYYGYTF.

As regards this clone: Other DNA sequences from this sample encode an identical CDR3 as well. This chain connects TRBV27 to TRBJ2-1, with 11 nucleotides matching TRBD2. J lost 2 bases, V lost 5 bases, and 2 bases had no gene match. The CDR3 loop spans 15 amino acids. The germline V gene encodes CDR1 MNHEY and CDR2 SMNVEV (reference sequence). The CDR3 sequence is CASSPGLAAYNEQFF. Here the CDR3 DNA reads TGTGCCAGCAGTCCGGGACTAGCGGCCTACAATGAGCAGTTCTTC.

The CDR3 DNA sequence: TGTGCCTGGAGTAGGGGTATCGAAGCTTTCTTT. Its translation: CAWSRGIEAFF. This rearrangement joins TRBV30 to TRBJ1-1, with a tentative D call TRBD1 (5 bases). Trimming left V 2 bases short and J 8 bases short, with 9 bases between. Germline V gene lookup returns CDR1 GTSNPN and CDR2 SVGIG (reference sequence). The CDR3 extends over 11 amino acids.

The gene calls are TRBV28 and TRBJ1-5, with 7 nucleotides matching TRBD1. Germline assignment: CDR1 MDHEN and CDR2 SYDVKM. This CDR3 comprises 14 residues. Trimming took 6 bases from V and 4 from J; bases not matched to a gene: 6. CDR3 in DNA: TGTGCCAGCAGAAACCGGGACAGAAATCAGCCCCAGCATTTT. It translates to CASRNRDRNQPQHF. Together with reference TRBV28 and TRBJ1-5, the CDR3 gives the full variable domain: DVKVTQSSRYLVKRTGEKVFLECVQDMDHENMFWYRQDPGLGLRLIYFSYDVKMKEKGDIPEGYSVSREKKERFSLILESASTNQTSMYLCASRNRDRNQPQHFGDGTRLSIL.

V usage is TRBV21-1 and J usage is TRBJ1-3. TRBV21-1 is labeled a pseudogene. This CDR3 is built from 17 residues. Here the CDR3 reads CASSKRWPQSGGNTIYF. The DNA for the CDR3 is TGTGCCAGCAGCAAACGTTGGCCCCAGTCCGGTGGAAACACCATATATTTT.

This clone occurred once. The rearrangement links TRBV7-9 to TRBJ2-5; weak D call: TRBD1 (5 bases). CDR1 is SEHNR, CDR2 FQNEAQ, per germline (reference sequence). Trimming stripped 0 bases from V and 2 bases from J, with 10 bases between. This CDR3 region has 15 residues. In DNA form, the CDR3 reads TGTGCCAGCAGCTTAGCGGACATGGGGCAAGAGACCCAGTACTTC. Residues: CASSLADMGQETQYF.

The chain carries TRBV27 and TRBJ2-1, with D possibly matching TRBD1 (5 bases). Trimming removed 4 bases from V and 7 bases from J, with 8 bases in between. The CDR3 spans 12 residues. Germline V gives CDR1 MNHEY, CDR2 SMNVEV (reference sequence). This chain's CDR3 is CASSWGLNEQFF. CDR3 DNA sequence: TGTGCCAGCAGTTGGGGCCTTAATGAGCAGTTCTTC.

As regards this clone: Other DNA variants within this sample encode the same CDR3. The rearrangement links TRBV5-1 to TRBJ2-7, with TRBD1 matching 8 bases. The CDR3 length is 14 residues. CDR1 is SGHRS and CDR2 is YFSETQ in the germline V gene. The V segment lost 5 bases and the J segment 1 base; nucleotides outside the gene matches: 5. CDR3 residues: CASSFGQGSYEQYF. CDR3 bases: TGCGCCAGCAGTTTCGGACAGGGATCCTACGAGCAGTACTTC.